This T cell receptor (beta chain) was captured by sequencing in a study of tumor and adjacent non-tumor tissue in lung cancer. Across the whole study: Patients were aged roughly 31 to 76, roughly 9 men and about five women, stage I to III. Around 4 million productive TCRbeta reads were obtained per sample on average.

The template was RNA from unsorted bulk tissue. Study outcomes and limitations: Significantly higher TCR diversity was found in tumor than normal lung.

The library came from three nested PCR rounds adapted from ARM-PCR protocols. TCRdb ran MiXCR on the multiplex PCR reads and lists one entry per CDR3 protein. The sample lists 65,000 to 95,000 distinct CDR3 sequences; less than 75% were seen once. This clonotype was seen just once. Its target is unknown. Germline and junction disagree at one end, which may indicate a read error. The sample taken for sequencing was lung tumor tissue. This receptor was obtained from a woman aged 70-85 years with non-small cell lung cancer.

The CDR3 loop reads CVSSIPGSQETQYF. CDR3 bases: TGTGTCAGCAGTATTCCTGGCAGCCAAGAGACCCAATACTTC. The chain has TRBV12-3 or TRBV12-4 and TRBJ2-5; D is undetermined. The CDR3 totals 14 residues.